The rows below give T cell receptor beta chains drawn from one sample of a study of neurological immune-mediated disorders. TCRdb redid the calling of the 5' RACE reads with MiXCR, one entry per CDR3 protein. The sample has some 49,000 distinct CDR3 sequences; around 14% are singletons. What was sequenced was PBMCs. The receptors here all came from a male donor with HTLV-1-associated myelopathy (HAM/TSP). Both conserved end residues are part of each CDR3. Each record gives: D gene, V gene, J gene, clone size, CDR3 length, CDR3 DNA, CDR3 protein. D genes are given only for firm matches. Expanded clones get a size class; other rows say once, few or many, or leave the size out.

d_gene: .; v_gene: TRBV7-2; j_gene: TRBJ2-7; abundance: many; len: 14; CDR3nt: TGTGCCAGCAGCATGGGACACACCTTCTACGAGCAGTACTTC; CDR3aa: CASSMGHTFYEQYF
d_gene: .; v_gene: TRBV20-1; j_gene: TRBJ2-5; abundance: many; len: 15; CDR3nt: TGCAGTGCTAGAGGGTGGACAGCGTCCCGAGAGACCCAGTACTTC; CDR3aa: CSARGWTASRETQYF
d_gene: TRBD1; v_gene: TRBV5-5; j_gene: TRBJ2-6; abundance: many; len: 18; CDR3nt: TGTGCCAGCAGCTTGCCCAGGCAGGGGGCAGGTGGGGCCAACGTCCTGACTTTC; CDR3aa: CASSLPRQGAGGANVLTF
d_gene: .; v_gene: TRBV18; j_gene: TRBJ1-5; abundance: few; len: 15; CDR3nt: TGTGCCAGCTCACCATCTTCGGCAAGAGGACAGCCCCAGCATTTT; CDR3aa: CASSPSSARGQPQHF
d_gene: .; v_gene: TRBV7-2; j_gene: TRBJ2-7; abundance: medium-sized; len: 14; CDR3nt: TGTGCCAGCAGCCTCGCGGGGCAGACGAAGGGCACTTACTTC; CDR3aa: CASSLAGQTKGTYF
d_gene: .; v_gene: TRBV5-6; j_gene: TRBJ2-7; abundance: many; len: 13; CDR3nt: TGTGCCAGCAGCTTTGGCGGGGACTACGAGCAGTACTTC; CDR3aa: CASSFGGDYEQYF
d_gene: TRBD1; v_gene: TRBV20-1; j_gene: TRBJ2-7; abundance: .; len: 17; CDR3nt: TGCAGTGCTAGAGATTCCAACCTGGGGACAGGGCTCTACGAGCAGTACTTC; CDR3aa: CSARDSNLGTGLYEQYF
d_gene: .; v_gene: TRBV12-3/TRBV12-4; j_gene: TRBJ2-7; abundance: many; len: 17; CDR3nt: TGTGCCAGCAGTCCCGACAGGCGGGTTGATCGATCCTACGAGCAGTACTTC; CDR3aa: CASSPDRRVDRSYEQYF
d_gene: .; v_gene: TRBV12-3/TRBV12-4; j_gene: TRBJ2-7; abundance: many; len: 14; CDR3nt: TGTGCCAGCAGTACATCCGAAAGCTCCTACGAGCAGTACTTC; CDR3aa: CASSTSESSYEQYF
d_gene: TRBD1; v_gene: TRBV7-8; j_gene: TRBJ1-3; abundance: many; len: 15; CDR3nt: TGTGCCAGCAGCCCGGACAGGGCCCCTGGAAACACCATATATTTT; CDR3aa: CASSPDRAPGNTIYF
d_gene: TRBD1; v_gene: TRBV6-2/TRBV6-3; j_gene: TRBJ2-7; abundance: many; len: 17; CDR3nt: TGTGCCAGCAGTTACCCAGATTGGCGACAGGGGTCCTACGAGCAGTACTTC; CDR3aa: CASSYPDWRQGSYEQYF
d_gene: .; v_gene: TRBV20-1; j_gene: TRBJ1-5; abundance: many; len: 15; CDR3nt: TGCAGTGCTAGTTTCAGGACGGAGGAAAATCAGCCCCAGCATTTT; CDR3aa: CSASFRTEENQPQHF
d_gene: .; v_gene: TRBV4-3; j_gene: TRBJ1-2; abundance: once; len: 15; CDR3nt: TGCGCCAGCACCCAAGGGCAGGCACAGGGTTATGGCTACACCTTC; CDR3aa: CASTQGQAQGYGYTF
d_gene: .; v_gene: TRBV5-1; j_gene: TRBJ1-1; abundance: many; len: 13; CDR3nt: TGCGCCAGCAGCTTGGACACGAACACTGAAGCTTTCTTT; CDR3aa: CASSLDTNTEAFF
d_gene: TRBD1; v_gene: TRBV7-6; j_gene: TRBJ1-4; abundance: many; len: 13; CDR3nt: TGTGCCAGCAGCTTCAGGGGGAATGAAAAACTGTTTTTT; CDR3aa: CASSFRGNEKLFF
d_gene: .; v_gene: TRBV7-2; j_gene: TRBJ1-3; abundance: many; len: 14; CDR3nt: TGTGCCACAGGGAGGCCCGACACTGGAAACACCATATATTTT; CDR3aa: CATGRPDTGNTIYF
d_gene: .; v_gene: TRBV6-5; j_gene: TRBJ1-1; abundance: once; len: 11; CDR3nt: TGTGCCAGCAGTTACTCGAACCACGCTTTCTTT; CDR3aa: CASSYSNHAFF
d_gene: .; v_gene: TRBV6-5; j_gene: TRBJ1-5; abundance: many; len: 14; CDR3nt: TGTGCCAGCAGTAACCGGGACAGCAATCAGCCCCAGCATTTT; CDR3aa: CASSNRDSNQPQHF
d_gene: .; v_gene: TRBV20-1; j_gene: TRBJ2-7; abundance: .; len: 13; CDR3nt: TGCAGTGCTAGCGACGGCCAGCCAAGCGAGCAGTACTTC; CDR3aa: CSASDGQPSEQYF
d_gene: .; v_gene: TRBV5-1; j_gene: TRBJ2-3; abundance: few; len: 14; CDR3nt: TGCGCCAGCAGCTTAGCTGTAGGCACAGATACGCAGTATTTT; CDR3aa: CASSLAVGTDTQYF
d_gene: TRBD2; v_gene: TRBV27; j_gene: TRBJ2-7; abundance: many; len: 14; CDR3nt: TGTGCCAGCAGTTTATGGGGGGGCTCCTACGAGCAGTACTTC; CDR3aa: CASSLWGGSYEQYF
d_gene: .; v_gene: TRBV10-3; j_gene: TRBJ1-2; abundance: many; len: 14; CDR3nt: TGTGCCAACAGCGGGACTCGAATTGCGGATGGCTACACCTTC; CDR3aa: CANSGTRIADGYTF